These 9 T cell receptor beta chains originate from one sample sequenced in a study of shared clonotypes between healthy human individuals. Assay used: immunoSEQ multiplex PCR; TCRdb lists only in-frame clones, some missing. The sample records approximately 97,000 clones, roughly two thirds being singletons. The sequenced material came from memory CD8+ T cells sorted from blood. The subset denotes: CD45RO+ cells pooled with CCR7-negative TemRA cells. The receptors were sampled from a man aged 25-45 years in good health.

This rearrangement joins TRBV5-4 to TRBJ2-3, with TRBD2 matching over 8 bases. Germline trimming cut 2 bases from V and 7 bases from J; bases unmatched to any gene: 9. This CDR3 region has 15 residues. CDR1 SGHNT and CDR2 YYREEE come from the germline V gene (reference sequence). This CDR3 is CASSFPGGRSNTQYF. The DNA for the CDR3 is TGTGCCAGCAGCTTTCCGGGCGGGAGGTCAAATACGCAGTATTTT.

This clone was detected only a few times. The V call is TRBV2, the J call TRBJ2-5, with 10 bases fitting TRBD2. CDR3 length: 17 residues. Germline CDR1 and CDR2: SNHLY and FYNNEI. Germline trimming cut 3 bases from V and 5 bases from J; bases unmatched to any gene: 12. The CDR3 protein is CASSERWRTSGGETQYF. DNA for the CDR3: TGTGCCAGCAGTGAGCGCTGGCGGACTAGCGGAGGGGAGACCCAGTACTTC.

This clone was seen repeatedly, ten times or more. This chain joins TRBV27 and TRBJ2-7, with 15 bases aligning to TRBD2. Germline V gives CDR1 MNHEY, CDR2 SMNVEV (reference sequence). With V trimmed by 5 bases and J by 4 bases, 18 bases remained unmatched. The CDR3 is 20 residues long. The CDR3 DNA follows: TGTGCCAGCAGTCCAAGGGTCCCGGGACTAGCGGGAGGCCTCGGTTACGAGCAGTACTTC. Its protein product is CASSPRVPGLAGGLGYEQYF.

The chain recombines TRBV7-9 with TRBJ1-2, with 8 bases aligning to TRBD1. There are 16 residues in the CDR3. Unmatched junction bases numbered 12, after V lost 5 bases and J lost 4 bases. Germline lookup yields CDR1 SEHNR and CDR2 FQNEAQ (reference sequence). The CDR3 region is CASSPRDRGPFYGYTF. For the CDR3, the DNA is TGTGCCAGCAGCCCCCGCGACAGGGGACCTTTCTATGGCTACACCTTC.

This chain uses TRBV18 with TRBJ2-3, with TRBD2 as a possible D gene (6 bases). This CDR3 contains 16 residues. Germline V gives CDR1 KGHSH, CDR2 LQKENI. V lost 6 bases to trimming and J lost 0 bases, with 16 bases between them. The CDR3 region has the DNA TGTGCCAGCTCCCGGTCGGGGGAAAGGAGCACAGATACGCAGTATTTT. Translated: CASSRSGERSTDTQYF. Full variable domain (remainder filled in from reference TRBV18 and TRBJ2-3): NAGVMQNPRHLVRRRGQEARLRCSPMKGHSHVYWYRQLPEEGLKFMVYLQKENIIDESGMPKERFSAEFPKEGPSILRIQQVVRGDSAAYFCASSRSGERSTDTQYFGPGTRLTVL.

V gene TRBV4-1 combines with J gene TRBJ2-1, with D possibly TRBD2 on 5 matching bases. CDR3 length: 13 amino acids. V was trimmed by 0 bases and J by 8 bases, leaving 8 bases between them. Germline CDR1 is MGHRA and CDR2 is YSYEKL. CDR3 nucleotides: TGCGCCAGCAGCCAAGACGGGGTGCATGAGCAGTTCTTC. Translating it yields CASSQDGVHEQFF.

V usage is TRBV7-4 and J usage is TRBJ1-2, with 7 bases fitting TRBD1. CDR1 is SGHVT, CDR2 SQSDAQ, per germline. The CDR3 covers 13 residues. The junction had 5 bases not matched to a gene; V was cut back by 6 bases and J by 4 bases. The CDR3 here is CASRIRGFYGYTF. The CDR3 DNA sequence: TGTGCCAGCAGAATCAGGGGGTTCTATGGCTACACCTTC.

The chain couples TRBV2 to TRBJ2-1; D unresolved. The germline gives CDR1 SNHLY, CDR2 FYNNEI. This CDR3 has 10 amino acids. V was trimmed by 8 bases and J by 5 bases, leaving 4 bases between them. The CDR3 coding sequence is TGTGCCAGCGTGGACAATGAGCAGTTCTTC. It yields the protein CASVDNEQFF.

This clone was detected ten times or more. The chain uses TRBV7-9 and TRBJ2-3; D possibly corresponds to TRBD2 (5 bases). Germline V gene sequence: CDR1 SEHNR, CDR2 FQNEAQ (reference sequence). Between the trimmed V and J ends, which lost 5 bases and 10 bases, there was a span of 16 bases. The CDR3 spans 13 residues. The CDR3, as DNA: TGTGCCAGCAGCCCGACCCCTCGGGGAGCGCAGTATTTT. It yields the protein CASSPTPRGAQYF.